This TCR beta chain was recorded in a study of sequential checkpoint blockade in melanoma. Study information: Patients were randomized 1:1 to nivolumab-then-ipilimumab or ipilimumab-then-nivolumab first-line. Each arm's sequence ended with maintenance nivolumab.

Treatment described: randomized to nivolumab then ipilimumab (arm A) or the reverse (arm B). DNA-damaging chemotherapy had not been given to any patient beforehand. Live CD3+CD8+ CD19− CD56− cells were sorted from PBMCs. The table came from immunoSEQ multiplex PCR; TCRdb's copy has only in-frame clones and leaves some out. Counted here are tens of thousands of clones, approximately 82% occurring once; the ten biggest clones make up about 20%. V gave up 7 bases and J gave up 1 base, with 13 bases separating them. The germline CDR1 and CDR2 sequences are MDHEN and SYDVKM. The CDR3 has 14 amino acids. The chain couples TRBV28 to TRBJ1-1; D may be TRBD1 (5 bases). The specimen was CD8+ T cells sorted from blood (inferred from file names), collected from a patient given nivolumab and ipilimumab in sequence. The sequence derives from a human donor with melanoma. DNA for the CDR3: TGTGCCAGCACCCAGGGAGGGAGGAACACTGAAGCTTTCTTT. It codes for CASTQGGRNTEAFF.